Below, one TCR beta chain is given with its context. The antigen remains undetermined. The source of the sample is a study of CD8 T cells in Susac syndrome. Findings and caveats of the study: An acknowledgment was made by the study that its TCR sequencing and HLA analysis involved relatively few individuals.

Peripheral blood CD8+ and CD4+ T cells were profiled by TCR beta sequencing. Trimming removed 5 bases from V and 2 bases from J, with 16 bases in between. Germline V gives CDR1 PRHDT, CDR2 FYEKMQ (reference sequence). The CDR3 consists of 16 residues. An amount of RNA that ranged from roughly 0.5 to 1 ug was reverse transcribed with random hexamers. The TCR beta CDR3 was amplified by immunoSEQ multiplex PCR across 54 Vbeta, 13 Jbeta. Using its own MiXCR run on the immunoSEQ multiplex PCR reads, TCRdb lists one record per CDR3 protein. The repertoire holds a few hundred thousand distinct CDR3 sequences, with over 75% as singletons.

The TCR originated in a human donor with multiple sclerosis. Material: CD8+ T cells from PBMCs. The genes are TRBV13 and TRBJ2-1; D gene ambiguous. The CDR3 loop reads CASSQKDSLPYNEQFF. The CDR3 bases are TGTGCCAGCAGCCAAAAAGACTCCTTACCCTACAATGAGCAGTTCTTC. Drawing the rest from reference TRBV13 and TRBJ2-1, the complete variable domain is AAGVIQSPRHLIKEKRETATLKCYPIPRHDTVYWYQQGPGQDPQFLISFYEKMQSDKGSIPDRFSAQQFSDYHSELNMSSLELGDSALYFCASSQKDSLPYNEQFFGPGTRLTVL.